Listed below are T cell receptor beta chains from one sample, sequenced in a study of cytomegalovirus exposure and HLA in healthy donors. Some clones are missing from TCRdb's copy, which holds only in-frame ones; the method was immunoSEQ multiplex PCR. The sample comprises roughly 130,000 clones, 60% to 75% of which are singletons, and 5.8% rests with the top ten. The source material was PBMCs. The source is a woman in her 50s in good health and CMV-seropositive. CDR3s include the opening cysteine and the closing phenylalanine or tryptophan. D genes are given only for firm matches. Size tells how often a clone was seen (once, few, many) or the class of an expanded clone, and some rows leave it out.

V gene	clone size	D gene	J gene	CDR3 DNA	CDR3 protein
TRBV6-1	.	.	TRBJ1-6	TGTGCCAGCTATGACAGGAGCTATAATTCACCCCTCCACTTT	CASYDRSYNSPLHF
TRBV6-1	few	TRBD1	TRBJ1-2	TGTGCCAGCAGCACTACAGGGGATGGGAATGGCTACACCTTC	CASSTTGDGNGYTF
TRBV7-9	.	.	TRBJ1-1	TGTGCCAGCACCAAAACAGGGCCTGAAGCTTTCTTT	CASTKTGPEAFF
TRBV6-5	once	TRBD1	TRBJ1-5	TGTGCCAGCAGATCCACGACAGGGGCGACCCAGCATTTT	CASRSTTGATQHF
TRBV15	few	.	TRBJ1-1	TGTGCCACCAGCTTGGCGGGGCAGGAAGCTTTCTTT	CATSLAGQEAFF
TRBV7-9	few	.	TRBJ2-1	TGTGCCAGCAGCAGATTAGATGAGCAGTTCTTC	CASSRLDEQFF
TRBV12-5	.	.	TRBJ2-2	TGTGCTAGTGCCTTAGAGAACACCGGGGAGCTGTTTTTT	CASALENTGELFF
TRBV2	.	.	TRBJ2-5	TGTGCCAGCAGGTATGGACAGCGAGAGACCCAGTACTTC	CASRYGQRETQYF
TRBV6-5	.	.	TRBJ1-1	TGTGCCACCCCGAGTTTACGAGGGCACACTGAAGCTTTCTTT	CATPSLRGHTEAFF
TRBV30	.	.	TRBJ1-1	TGTGCCTGGAGTGTACGCACAGTTAACACTGAAGCTTTCTTT	CAWSVRTVNTEAFF
TRBV11-2	once	.	TRBJ2-3	TGTGCCAGCAGCTTGCAACTCACAGATACGCAGTATTTT	CASSLQLTDTQYF
TRBV6-5	.	.	TRBJ2-7	TGTGCCAGCAGACCCGGGGATGGCGGGCAGTACTTC	CASRPGDGGQYF
TRBV7-9	.	.	TRBJ2-1	TGTGCCAGCGAACCCCTCTCAATGAGTGAGCAGTTCTTC	CASEPLSMSEQFF
TRBV10-3	.	.	TRBJ2-1	TGTGCCATCAGTGATTGGGGCACACATCTTGGGCAGTTCTTC	CAISDWGTHLGQFF
TRBV2	.	.	TRBJ1-6	TGTGCCAGCAAGGGGCCTAATTCACCCCTCCACTTT	CASKGPNSPLHF
TRBV19	once	TRBD1	TRBJ2-5	TGTGCCAGTAGAGGACAGGTACTCGAGACCCAGTACTTC	CASRGQVLETQYF
TRBV25-1	few	TRBD2	TRBJ2-3	TGTGCCAGCAGTATCGCCTCTAGCGGGGGGGCCGGAGATACGCAGTATTTT	CASSIASSGGAGDTQYF
TRBV5-6	.	.	TRBJ2-5	TGTGCCAGCAGCTCGACAGGTTTCGAGACCCAGTACTTC	CASSSTGFETQYF
TRBV7-9	.	.	TRBJ2-1	TGTTCCAGCAGCCGGAATGAGCAGTTCTTC	CSSSRNEQFF
TRBV20-1	.	.	TRBJ2-5	TGCAGTGCTAGTCTCACGGGGACCCAGTACTTC	CSASLTGTQYF
TRBV4-1	.	TRBD1	TRBJ1-6	TGCGCCGGCAGCCAAGACAGGGGATATTCACCCCTCCACTTT	CAGSQDRGYSPLHF
TRBV11-2	once	.	TRBJ1-3	TGTGCCAGCAGCTTGAGCATGGCTGGAAACACCATATATTTT	CASSLSMAGNTIYF
TRBV7-2	once	.	TRBJ1-4	TGTGCCAGCAGCGCGCCTAGGGGGTCGGGTAATGAAAAACTGTTTTTT	CASSAPRGSGNEKLFF
TRBV2	.	.	TRBJ1-1	TGTGCCACCCGGTTGGGCCGGGGGACTGAAGCTTTCTTT	CATRLGRGTEAFF
TRBV6-5	.	.	TRBJ1-1	TGTGCCAGCAGAAAATGGGAGAGAGCTGAAGCTTTCTTT	CASRKWERAEAFF
TRBV6-1	.	.	TRBJ2-1	TGTGCCAGCAGTGGAGCGGGTAGCGTTGCTGAGCAGTTCTTC	CASSGAGSVAEQFF
TRBV9	.	.	TRBJ1-6	TGTGCCAGCAGCGAGGAAACGGGTTTCCGGTCACCCCTCCACTTT	CASSEETGFRSPLHF
TRBV27	.	.	TRBJ1-1	TGTGCCAGCAGCAGTTTGCGGGGAACTGAAGCTTTCTTT	CASSSLRGTEAFF
TRBV5-4	.	TRBD1	TRBJ1-2	TGTGCCAGCAGCTTGGGACAGGGCGATGGCTACACCTTC	CASSLGQGDGYTF
TRBV12-5	few	.	TRBJ2-5	TGTGCTAGTGGTCCGGACCGAGGGGGGGCAGAGACCCAGTACTTC	CASGPDRGGAETQYF
TRBV6-1	.	.	TRBJ1-6	TGTGCCAGCAGTTCTGCCCAGGGCACCCTTTCACCCCTCCACTTT	CASSSAQGTLSPLHF
TRBV5-1	few	TRBD1	TRBJ1-2	TGCGCCAGCAGCCCCTGGGGACAGGGGGCCTCCGGGGACGGCTACACCTTC	CASSPWGQGASGDGYTF
TRBV29-1	.	TRBD1	TRBJ2-5	TGCAGCGGGGACAGGGGAATGGGGGAGACCCAGTACTTC	CSGDRGMGETQYF
TRBV6-6	.	.	TRBJ1-5	TGTGCCAGCCAGGGACATCTAATAGGGAGCAATCAGCCCCAGCATTTT	CASQGHLIGSNQPQHF
TRBV5-4	.	TRBD1	TRBJ1-2	TGTGCCAGCAGCTTGGCCAAGCCAGGGGGACATGGCTACACCTTC	CASSLAKPGGHGYTF
TRBV7-2	.	.	TRBJ1-1	TGTGCCAGCAGCTTACGGTGCGGAGCTTTCTTT	CASSLRCGAFF
TRBV30	.	.	TRBJ2-7	TGTGCCTGGAGTATCACTACCTTCGGACAGGGAGGGTACGAGCAGTACTTC	CAWSITTFGQGGYEQYF
TRBV7-9	few	.	TRBJ1-3	TGTTCCAGCAGCCGGATGGGGCAGACGAAGAGTAGCACCATATATTTT	CSSSRMGQTKSSTIYF
TRBV7-9	.	.	TRBJ2-3	TGTGCCAGCAGCCATTCGGGAACTAGCACAGATACGCAGTATTTT	CASSHSGTSTDTQYF
TRBV6-6	few	.	TRBJ1-1	TGTGCCAGCAGTTATATTCAGGAGGCGATGAACACTGAAGCTTTCTTT	CASSYIQEAMNTEAFF
TRBV27	.	TRBD2	TRBJ2-3	TGTGCCAGCAGTTCCGCGACTAGCGGGGGGGAGGATACGCAGTATTTT	CASSSATSGGEDTQYF
TRBV27	.	.	TRBJ1-1	TGTGCCAGCAGTAACAGGGTCAGGAACACTGAAGCTTTCTTT	CASSNRVRNTEAFF
TRBV5-1	.	TRBD1	TRBJ2-3	TGCGCCAGCAGCCAGAACGGACAGGGAGGCACAGATACGCAGTATTTT	CASSQNGQGGTDTQYF
TRBV7-8	once	TRBD1	TRBJ1-3	TGTGCCAGCAGCTTAAGGGGGACAGGGCCAACTGGAAACACCATATATTTT	CASSLRGTGPTGNTIYF
TRBV18	.	TRBD1	TRBJ2-1	TGTGCCAGCTCACCAACCGGGACAGGAGGATACAATGAGCAGTTCTTC	CASSPTGTGGYNEQFF
TRBV30	.	.	TRBJ1-4	TGTGCCTGGAGTGGAGTTGAGGATGAAAAACTGTTTTTT	CAWSGVEDEKLFF
TRBV9	.	TRBD1	TRBJ1-2	TGTGCCAGCAGCGTAGGGAACAGGGGCGGCTATGGCTACACCTTC	CASSVGNRGGYGYTF
TRBV6-6	.	TRBD2	TRBJ2-1	TGTGCCAGCAGTTACCCCTCAGGGAGGGATGCCAATGAGCAGTTCTTC	CASSYPSGRDANEQFF
TRBV6-6	.	TRBD2	TRBJ2-1	TGTGCCAGCACCTCCAGGACTAGCGGGGGGAATGAGCAGTTCTTC	CASTSRTSGGNEQFF
TRBV18	.	.	TRBJ1-2	TGTGCCAGCTCACCAGGACTCACCTATGGCTACACCTTC	CASSPGLTYGYTF
TRBV2	.	TRBD1	TRBJ2-7	TGTGCCAGCAGTCTCCGGACAGGGTTGAACGAGCAGTACTTC	CASSLRTGLNEQYF
TRBV5-1	.	TRBD1	TRBJ2-3	TGCGCCAGCAGGGGACAGGACACAGATACGCAGTATTTT	CASRGQDTDTQYF
TRBV2	.	.	TRBJ1-6	TGTGCCAGCAGTGAAATGGCAGGGGATAATTCACCCCTCCACTTT	CASSEMAGDNSPLHF
TRBV5-1	.	.	TRBJ2-5	TGCGCCAGCTCACTTAGTCCCACGGGGGTAGGGGAGACCCAGTACTTC	CASSLSPTGVGETQYF
TRBV6-1	few	.	TRBJ1-1	TGTGCCAGCAGTGATCGGCGTCGGAGGGAAGCTTTCTTT	CASSDRRRREAFF
TRBV6-6	.	TRBD2	TRBJ2-1	TGTGCCAGCAGCTCTACTAGCGGTGGCGAGCAGTTCTTC	CASSSTSGGEQFF
TRBV4-3	few	TRBD2	TRBJ2-3	TGCGCCAGCAGCCAGGCGGGACTAGCCGATTCAGATACGCAGTATTTT	CASSQAGLADSDTQYF